Listed below are T cell receptor beta chains from one sample, sequenced in a study of OX40 agonist ivuxolimab in advanced cancers. Produced via immunoSEQ multiplex PCR; TCRdb's table is partial and in-frame only. The sample yields about 58,000 clones, roughly 89% seen once. This specimen consisted of CD4+ or CD8+ T cells sorted from blood, obtained in a trial of the OX40 agonist ivuxolimab. Source of these receptors: an adult with an advanced solid tumor such as melanoma, head and neck, liver or kidney cancer. Each CDR3 is given with its conserved first and last residue. Fields, in order: clone size, V gene, J gene, D gene, CDR3 length, CDR3 DNA, CDR3 protein. A D gene is named only where the DNA matches it firmly. The size of a clone is reported for some rows only, either as once, few or many, or as a class for expanded clones.

-	TRBV28	TRBJ1-5	TRBD1	18	TGTGCCAGCAGTACTGGGACAGCCGTATTATATAGCAATCAGCCCCAGCATTTT	CASSTGTAVLYSNQPQHF
-	TRBV5-1	TRBJ2-3	TRBD2	14	TGCGCCAGCACCACGGGAGGGCGGGGAGATACGCAGTATTTT	CASTTGGRGDTQYF
-	TRBV6-1	TRBJ1-1	-	13	TGTGCCAGCAGGGGTCCCATGAACACTGAAGCTTTCTTT	CASRGPMNTEAFF
-	TRBV1	TRBJ2-1	-	18	TGCACCAGCAGCCTCCAATTCTTAGCGGGAGGTATCAACAATGAGCAGTTCTTC	CTSSLQFLAGGINNEQFF
-	TRBV29-1	TRBJ1-4	-	11	TGCAGCGCCACAAGTTGGGGACAACTGTTTTTT	CSATSWGQLFF
-	TRBV7-6	TRBJ1-3	-	16	TGTGCCAGCAGCTCAAGTACAGGAATCTCTGGAAACACCATATATTTT	CASSSSTGISGNTIYF
-	TRBV6-6	TRBJ1-2	-	10	TGTGCCAGCAGAGGGGATGGCTACACCTTC	CASRGDGYTF
-	TRBV5-1	TRBJ1-2	-	13	TGCGCCAGCACCCCCGGGGACCTCTATGGCTACACCTTC	CASTPGDLYGYTF
-	TRBV27	TRBJ2-3	-	13	TGTGCCAGCAGTTTGGGGACCCGAGATACGCAGTATTTT	CASSLGTRDTQYF
few	TRBV19	TRBJ1-5	TRBD1	15	TGTGCCAGTAGTAGAGGGACAGGGGGATCTCAGCCCCAGCATTTT	CASSRGTGGSQPQHF
-	TRBV4-1	TRBJ2-2	-	18	TGCGCCAGCAGCCTCACCCCTCACAGGGAAGCGAACACCGGGGAGCTGTTTTTT	CASSLTPHREANTGELFF
-	TRBV5-1	TRBJ1-5	-	15	TGCGCCAGCAGCTTGGGGGGTTCGCGAGGGCAGCCCCAGCATTTT	CASSLGGSRGQPQHF
-	TRBV5-1	TRBJ2-1	TRBD2	15	TGCGCCAGCAGCTCCGGGACTAGCGGAACAAATGAGCAGTTCTTC	CASSSGTSGTNEQFF
-	TRBV5-1	TRBJ2-1	TRBD1	16	TGCGCCAGCAGCTTGGGGGACAGGGGTTACTACAATGAGCAGTTCTTC	CASSLGDRGYYNEQFF
few	TRBV19	TRBJ2-4	TRBD2	15	TGTGCCAGTAGGATTCATAGCGGGAGTGAAAACATTCAGTACTTC	CASRIHSGSENIQYF
-	TRBV11-3	TRBJ2-1	-	14	TGTGCCAGCAGCTTAGGGTTTGGGTCCTATGAGCAGTTCTTC	CASSLGFGSYEQFF
-	TRBV10-1	TRBJ2-5	-	13	TGCGCCAGTAGTCCAGGGGTCCAAGAGACCCAGTACTTC	CASSPGVQETQYF
-	TRBV7-8	TRBJ1-5	-	16	TGTGCCAGCAGCTTAGTAGGAGTAGGAGGTGATCAGCCCCAGCATTTT	CASSLVGVGGDQPQHF
-	TRBV11-2	TRBJ2-7	TRBD2	15	TGTGCCAGCAGCTCGGGACTAGCGTACACCTACGAGCAGTACTTC	CASSSGLAYTYEQYF
-	TRBV5-1	TRBJ2-2	-	15	TGCGCCAGCAGCCTAGGGGGGGCGGACACCGGGGAGCTGTTTTTT	CASSLGGADTGELFF
-	TRBV2	TRBJ2-5	-	13	TGTGCCAGCAGTGGTGTGGGGTTGGAGACCCAGTACTTC	CASSGVGLETQYF
few	TRBV7-9	TRBJ2-5	-	15	TGTGCCAGCAGCCCGCCGGGGGTGATGGGAGAGACCCAGTACTTC	CASSPPGVMGETQYF
few	TRBV10-3	TRBJ1-1	-	15	TGTGCCATCAGTGATCCGGGACAACAGAACACTGAAGCTTTCTTT	CAISDPGQQNTEAFF
-	TRBV7-2	TRBJ1-2	-	14	TGTGCCAGCAGCTTAGTGGTAGGGTACTATGGCTACACCTTC	CASSLVVGYYGYTF
-	TRBV6-1	TRBJ2-5	TRBD2	18	TGTGCCAGCAGTGAAGCGCGGAGGGGAGGCGGGAGGGTGGAGACCCAGTACTTC	CASSEARRGGGRVETQYF
-	TRBV7-9	TRBJ1-1	-	14	TGTGCCAGCAGCTTACTTCGAGAGAACACTGAAGCTTTCTTT	CASSLLRENTEAFF
-	TRBV9	TRBJ1-1	-	14	TGTGCCAGCAGCGGCCGTGGGGCCCACACTGAAGCTTTCTTT	CASSGRGAHTEAFF
-	TRBV29-1	TRBJ1-1	TRBD1	14	TGCAGCGTCCGCGTGACAGGGGGAAACACTGAAGCTTTCTTT	CSVRVTGGNTEAFF
once	TRBV5-1	TRBJ2-7	TRBD2	18	TGCGCCAGCAGCTTGGGTGCTAGCGGGAGCGTTCTTACCTACGAGCAGTACTTC	CASSLGASGSVLTYEQYF
-	TRBV2	TRBJ1-1	TRBD1	13	TGTGCCAGCAGACAGGACAGGGCCACTGAAGCTTTCTTT	CASRQDRATEAFF
-	TRBV18	TRBJ1-2	TRBD1	14	TGTGCCAGCTCAAGGGCGGACAGGGGCCATGGCTACACCTTC	CASSRADRGHGYTF
-	TRBV30	TRBJ1-2	-	14	TGTGCCTGGAGAGCTACCCTGGCTCCGGGAGGCTACACCTTC	CAWRATLAPGGYTF
-	TRBV19	TRBJ1-5	-	14	TGTGCCAGTAGTGGGGGACTATTGAGTCAGCCCCAGCATTTT	CASSGGLLSQPQHF
once	TRBV7-2	TRBJ1-6	-	13	TGTGCCAGCAGCTTAGACTATAATTCACCCCTCCACTTT	CASSLDYNSPLHF
-	TRBV19	TRBJ2-3	TRBD2	16	TGTGCCAGTACCGATCGGCCTGGACTAGCCGGAGATACGCAGTATTTT	CASTDRPGLAGDTQYF
-	TRBV9	TRBJ1-1	-	13	TGTGCCAGCAGCGAGACGGGGAACACTGAAGCTTTCTTT	CASSETGNTEAFF
-	TRBV7-9	TRBJ2-3	-	11	TGTGCCAGCAGTATAAAAGATACGCAGTATTTT	CASSIKDTQYF
-	TRBV5-1	TRBJ2-1	TRBD2	15	TGCGCCAGCTCAAGGCTAGCGGGTTGGGGAAATGAGCAGTTCTTC	CASSRLAGWGNEQFF
once	TRBV2	TRBJ2-7	-	14	TGTGCCAGCAGTGAAGACAGGCCCTCCTACGAGCAGTACTTC	CASSEDRPSYEQYF
-	TRBV30	TRBJ2-5	TRBD2	16	TGTGCCTGGAGTGTAAGGGGTGGGAGGGCGCAAGAGACCCAGTACTTC	CAWSVRGGRAQETQYF
-	TRBV10-3	TRBJ1-3	TRBD1	12	TGTGCCACCGGGACAGCTGGAAACACCATATATTTT	CATGTAGNTIYF
-	TRBV5-1	TRBJ1-4	-	12	TGCGCCAGCAGCTTGGCTGGAGAAAAACTGTTTTTT	CASSLAGEKLFF
-	TRBV27	TRBJ1-2	TRBD1	15	TGTGCCAGCAGCGCCCCGGGACAGGGGGCGGATGGCTACACCTTC	CASSAPGQGADGYTF
once	TRBV30	TRBJ1-2	-	13	TGTGCCTGGAGAGGAGGCGGGGAGAATGGCTACACCTTC	CAWRGGGENGYTF
-	TRBV5-6	TRBJ2-1	TRBD2	16	TGTGCCAGCAGCCAGGAACTAGCGGACCCCTGGAGTGAGCAGTTCTTC	CASSQELADPWSEQFF
-	TRBV7-2	TRBJ1-1	TRBD1	14	TGTGCCAGCAGCTTGCAGGGGGGGGTATCGCAAGCTTTCTTT	CASSLQGGVSQAFF
-	TRBV27	TRBJ1-2	TRBD1	13	TGTGCCAGCAGGCAACAGGGGGCTTGGGGCTACACCTTC	CASRQQGAWGYTF
once	TRBV6-5	TRBJ1-2	-	15	TGTGCCAGCAGGACCCCCAAGGGGGGCTCCTATGGCTACACCTTC	CASRTPKGGSYGYTF
few	TRBV5-1	TRBJ1-2	TRBD1	14	TGCGCCAGCAGCGTGGGACAGGGGGGCTATGGCTACACCTTC	CASSVGQGGYGYTF
-	TRBV5-1	TRBJ1-1	-	15	TGCGCCAGCAGCTTGGCAGTATCCAGGGGCACTGAAGCTTTCTTT	CASSLAVSRGTEAFF